Presented here are 9 T cell receptor beta chains from one specimen sequenced in a study of cytomegalovirus exposure and HLA in healthy donors. In the PCR, 60 Vbeta and 13 Jbeta primers were used. Sequencing used immunoSEQ multiplex PCR; TCRdb keeps in-frame clones, though not all of them. The sample table sets out 100,000 to 150,000 clones. The sequencing sample was made of PBMCs. These receptors all come from a man aged 25 to 40 in good health and CMV-seronegative.

The V and J genes are TRBV28 and TRBJ1-1, with D unresolved. The CDR3 is 14 amino acids. The V end lost 7 bases, the J end lost 5 bases, and 17 bases lay between the germline ends. The V gene's germline CDR1 is MDHEN and CDR2 SYDVKM. This chain's CDR3 is CASMGRLSGTEAFF. The CDR3 DNA reads TGTGCCAGCATGGGCCGCCTCTCGGGAACTGAAGCTTTCTTT.

CDR3 sequence: CASSVTDRGGYEQYF. The CDR3 bases are TGTGCCAGCAGTGTAACGGACAGGGGGGGGTACGAGCAGTACTTC. The gene calls are TRBV28 and TRBJ2-7; TRBD1 aligns across 10 bases. The germline V gene has CDR1 MDHEN and CDR2 SYDVKM. The CDR3 contains 15 residues. Trimming removed 5 bases from V and 4 bases from J; junction bases left unmatched: 8.

This chain uses TRBV28 with TRBJ2-7; 11 bases are a match to TRBD1. The J segment lost 7 bases and the V segment lost 5 bases, leaving 10 bases of the junction unmatched. The germline gives CDR1 MDHEN, CDR2 SYDVKM. The CDR3 consists of 15 residues. The CDR3 region is CASSPSRDRGGEQYF. The CDR3 DNA follows: TGTGCCAGCAGTCCCTCCCGGGACAGGGGGGGGGAGCAGTACTTC.

The CDR3 reads CASSPAGELGGYTF. CDR3 DNA: TGTGCCAGCAGCCCCGCCGGGGAGTTGGGTGGCTACACCTTC. V gene TRBV7-9 combines with J gene TRBJ1-2; D gene ambiguous. The CDR3 contains 14 residues. V was trimmed by 5 bases and J by 7 bases, leaving 17 bases between them. Germline values: CDR1 SEHNR, CDR2 FQNEAQ (reference sequence).

The V gene is TRBV28, the J gene TRBJ1-2; D not resolved. This CDR3 is 14 amino acids long. Germline loops: CDR1 MDHEN, CDR2 SYDVKM. Deletions cut 8 bases from V and 3 bases from J, with 16 bases between. CDR3 DNA: TGTGCCAGCGGATTGCCTGGGCAGGACTATGGCTACACCTTC. Translating gives CASGLPGQDYGYTF.

A word on this clone: A junction end diverges from the germline sequence, so it may reflect a read error. V usage is TRBV2 and J usage is TRBJ1-2; no clear D gene. The CDR3 totals 12 residues. CDR1 SNHLY and CDR2 FYNNEI come from the germline V gene. CDR3 amino acids: CASSERAGPPAF. As DNA, the CDR3 is TGTGCCAGCAGTGAACGGGCGGGCCCGCCTGCCTTC. The full variable domain, rest sourced from reference TRBV2 and TRBJ1-2, is EPEVTQTPSHQVTQMGQEVILRCVPISNHLYFYWYRQILGQKVEFLVSFYNNEISEKSEIFDDQFSVERPDGSNFTLKIRSTKLEDSAMYFCASSERAGPPAFGSGTRLTVV.

The V gene is TRBV7-2, the J gene TRBJ1-3; weak D call: TRBD1 (6 bases). CDR1 and CDR2 from the germline V gene are SGHTA and FQGNSA. The V end was cut by 0 bases, the J end by 3 bases, with 12 bases between. The CDR3 consists of 16 residues. The CDR3 DNA is TGTGCCAGCAGCTTAGCTCAGGCAGGGGTTGGAAACACCATATATTTT. This gives the protein CASSLAQAGVGNTIYF.

The rearrangement uses TRBV25-1 and TRBJ2-1; D is possibly TRBD1 (6 bases). Per the germline V gene, CDR1 is MGHDK and CDR2 is SYGVNS. The CDR3 has 13 residues. Trimming shortened V by 6 bases and J by 5 bases, and 11 bases separated the two germline ends. The DNA of the CDR3 is TGTGCCAGCAGGACATCAGGGGACAATGAGCAGTTCTTC. Translation: CASRTSGDNEQFF.

The chain combines TRBV10-2 with TRBJ2-1; 13 nucleotides align to TRBD2. Germline V CDR1 and CDR2: WSHSY, SAAADI. The V segment lost 6 bases and the J segment 4 bases; nucleotides outside the gene matches: 3. The CDR3 sequence is 15 residues long. The DNA of the CDR3 is TGCGCCAGCAGAACTAGCGGGAGGGTGTACAATGAGCAGTTCTTC. This translates into CASRTSGRVYNEQFF.